The sequence of this TCR beta chain was determined in a study of cytotoxic CD8 clonotypes in ibrutinib-treated CLL. Study details: Partial responses numbered approximately 24 and complete responses 2; after a median about 6 years, roughly 15 stayed remitted and about twelve progressed.

Sequencing sought depths of 1 in 200,000 to 1 in 1 million T cells. Data came from immunoSEQ multiplex PCR; TCRdb stores just in-frame clones and leaves some out. The sample yields around 330,000 clones, approximately 67% seen once. Per germline, CDR1 SGHRS and CDR2 YFSETQ. The length of the CDR3 is 14 residues. After removal of 4 bases from V and 12 bases from J, the junction contained 11 bases not matched to a gene. Cryopreserved PBMCs yielded about 2 micrograms of genomic DNA for TCR beta libraries. Notes on the study in general: Baseline levels of clonality went above those of age-matched healthy donors and moved with circulating CD8+ T-cell counts.

This clone was observed a handful of times. What it binds is not known. The chain recombines TRBV5-1 with TRBJ2-1, with TRBD1 matching 9 bases. The receptor was isolated from a human donor with chronic lymphocytic leukemia. Source: PBMCs, taken after 36 months of ibrutinib treatment. The CDR3 here is CASSHPGQGQWQFF. In DNA, the CDR3 is TGCGCCAGCAGCCATCCGGGACAGGGACAGTGGCAGTTCTTC.